This TCR beta chain was found in a study of Tregs in tolerant kidney transplant recipients. Study-wide points: Activated donor B cell expansion appeared to reveal the most relevant donor-specific TCRbeta repertoire. Biological reproducibility was not directly addressed, but technical replication error appeared minimal.

Unstimulated Tregs (CD4+CD25+CD127-) and CD4+CD25- non-Tregs were sorted from PBMCs. The CDR3 is made up of 12 amino acids. Trimming cost V 4 bases and J 6 bases, with 11 bases left between them. Germline V CDR1 and CDR2: SGHTS, YDEGEE. Profiled with immunoSEQ multiplex PCR; TCRdb holds only in-frame clones, not every one. The table shows about 120,000 clones, with around nine tenths occurring only once. Notes on this clone: Its antigen is not identified.

This clonotype originated in a human donor in good health. The rearrangement joins TRBV5-8 to TRBJ2-7; tentative D call: TRBD2 (6 bases). Material for sequencing was CD4+ T cells from blood. Here the CDR3 DNA reads TGTGCCAGCAGCCGGAGGGAACTCGAGCAGTACTTC. This encodes CASSRRELEQYF.